This entry features one T cell receptor (beta chain) sequence. Its antigen is as yet unknown. The data were obtained in a study of blood T cells in healthy people across ages. Study-wide points: Age brought a roughly linear fall in TCR beta diversity measured per million T cells.

This CDR3 spans 16 amino acids. V was clipped by 2 bases and J by 0 bases, with 11 bases between them. Germline V CDR1 and CDR2: GTSNPN, SVGIG (reference sequence). Next came a second PCR, run for about 7 to 12 cycles, which used a sample-barcoded 5' primer along with a J-beta primer mix. TCRdb fed the 5' RACE reads into MiXCR, producing one record per CDR3 protein. The sample lists over 600,000 distinct CDR3 sequences; about 43% were seen once. The TCR originated in a man older than 75 in good health. Sequencing used blood. The chain recombines TRBV30 with TRBJ2-6; D is undetermined. In DNA, the CDR3 is TGTGCCTGGAGTAGTCAGGTCCGCTCTGGGGCCAACGTCCTGACTTTC. Protein product: CAWSSQVRSGANVLTF.